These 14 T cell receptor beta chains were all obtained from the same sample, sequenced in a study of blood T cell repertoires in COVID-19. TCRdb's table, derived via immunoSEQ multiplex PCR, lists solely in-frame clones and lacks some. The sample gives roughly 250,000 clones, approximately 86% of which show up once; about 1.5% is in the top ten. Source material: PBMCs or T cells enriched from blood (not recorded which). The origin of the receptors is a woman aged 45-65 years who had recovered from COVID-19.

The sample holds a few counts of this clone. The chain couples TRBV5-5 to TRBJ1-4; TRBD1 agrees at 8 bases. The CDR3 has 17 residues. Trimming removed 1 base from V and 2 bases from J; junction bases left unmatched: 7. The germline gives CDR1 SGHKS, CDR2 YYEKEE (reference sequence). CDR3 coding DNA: TGTGCCAGCAGCTTGAGACCAGGGGGCGCGACTAATGAAAAACTGTTTTTT. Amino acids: CASSLRPGGATNEKLFF.

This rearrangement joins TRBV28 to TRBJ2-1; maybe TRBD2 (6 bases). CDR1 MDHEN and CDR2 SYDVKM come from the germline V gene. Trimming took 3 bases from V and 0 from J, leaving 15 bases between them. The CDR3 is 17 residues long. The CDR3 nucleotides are TGTGCCAGCAGTTTGATGAGCGGGCCGACCTCCTACAATGAGCAGTTCTTC. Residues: CASSLMSGPTSYNEQFF.

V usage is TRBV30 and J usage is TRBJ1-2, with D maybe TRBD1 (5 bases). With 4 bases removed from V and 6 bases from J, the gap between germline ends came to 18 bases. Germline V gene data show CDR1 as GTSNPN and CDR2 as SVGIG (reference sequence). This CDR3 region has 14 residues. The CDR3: CAWTHLRGRNGYTF. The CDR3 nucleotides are TGTGCCTGGACCCATCTTAGGGGTCGAAATGGCTACACCTTC.

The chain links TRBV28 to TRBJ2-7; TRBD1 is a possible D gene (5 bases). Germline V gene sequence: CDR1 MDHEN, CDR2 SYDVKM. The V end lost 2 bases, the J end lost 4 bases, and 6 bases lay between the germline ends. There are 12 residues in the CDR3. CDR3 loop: CASSLQGYEQYF. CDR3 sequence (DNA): TGTGCCAGCAGTTTACAGGGTTACGAGCAGTACTTC.

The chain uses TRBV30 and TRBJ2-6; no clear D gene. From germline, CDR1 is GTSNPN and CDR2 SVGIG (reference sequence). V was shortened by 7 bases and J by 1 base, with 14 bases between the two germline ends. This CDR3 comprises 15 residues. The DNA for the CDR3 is TGTGCCTCACGTTCCGCCGGGTCTGGGGCCAACGTCCTGACTTTC. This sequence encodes CASRSAGSGANVLTF.

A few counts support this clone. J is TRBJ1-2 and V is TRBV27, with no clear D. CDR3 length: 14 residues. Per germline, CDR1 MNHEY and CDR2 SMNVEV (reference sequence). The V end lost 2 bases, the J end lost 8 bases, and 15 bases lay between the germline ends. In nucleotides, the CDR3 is TGTGCCAGCAGTTTAACCGGAGTGACCGTGGGCTACACCTTC. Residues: CASSLTGVTVGYTF.

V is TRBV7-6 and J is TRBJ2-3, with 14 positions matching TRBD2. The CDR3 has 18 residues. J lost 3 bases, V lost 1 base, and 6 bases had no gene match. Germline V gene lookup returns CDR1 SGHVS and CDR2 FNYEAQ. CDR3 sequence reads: CASSLVGLAGDATDTQYF. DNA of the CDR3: TGTGCCAGCAGCTTAGTGGGACTAGCGGGAGACGCGACAGATACGCAGTATTTT.

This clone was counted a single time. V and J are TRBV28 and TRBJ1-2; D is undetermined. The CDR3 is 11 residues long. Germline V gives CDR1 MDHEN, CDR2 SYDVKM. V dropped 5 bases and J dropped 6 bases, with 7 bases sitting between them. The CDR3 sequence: CASSREDGYTF. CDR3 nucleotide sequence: TGTGCCAGCAGTAGGGAGGATGGCTACACCTTC.

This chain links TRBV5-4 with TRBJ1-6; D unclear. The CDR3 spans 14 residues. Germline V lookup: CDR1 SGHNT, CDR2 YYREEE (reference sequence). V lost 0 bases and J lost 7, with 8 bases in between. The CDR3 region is CASSLARANSPLHF. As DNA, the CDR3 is TGTGCCAGCAGCTTGGCGCGGGCGAATTCACCCCTCCACTTT.

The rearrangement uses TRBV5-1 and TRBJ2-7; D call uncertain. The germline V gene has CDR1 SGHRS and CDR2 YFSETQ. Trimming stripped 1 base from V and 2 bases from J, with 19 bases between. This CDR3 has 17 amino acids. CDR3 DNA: TGCGCCAGCAGCTTGAATCCTCCTCGTGGCACCGCCTACGAGCAGTACTTC. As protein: CASSLNPPRGTAYEQYF.

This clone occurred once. CDR3: CASSIGGYGEQYF. CDR3 coding DNA: TGTGCCAGCAGTATAGGGGGCTACGGGGAGCAGTACTTC. V gene TRBV27 combines with J gene TRBJ2-7; 7 bases are shared with TRBD1. J gave up 7 bases and V 5 bases, and 8 bases lay outside the gene matches. Per germline, CDR1 MNHEY and CDR2 SMNVEV (reference sequence). This CDR3 region has 13 residues.

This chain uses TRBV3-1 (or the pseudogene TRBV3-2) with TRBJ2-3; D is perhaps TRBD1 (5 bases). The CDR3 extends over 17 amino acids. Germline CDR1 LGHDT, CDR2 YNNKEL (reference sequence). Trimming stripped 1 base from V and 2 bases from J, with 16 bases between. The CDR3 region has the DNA TGTGCCAGCAGCCAAGGACAACAGGTCGCCTCCACAGATACGCAGTATTTT. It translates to CASSQGQQVASTDTQYF.

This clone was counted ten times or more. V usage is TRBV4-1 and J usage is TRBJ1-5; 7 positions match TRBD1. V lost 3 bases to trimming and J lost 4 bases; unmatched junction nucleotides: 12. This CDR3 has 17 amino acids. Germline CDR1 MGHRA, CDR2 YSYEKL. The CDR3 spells CASSQTLIRGPNQPQHF. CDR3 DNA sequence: TGCGCCAGCAGCCAGACCCTGATTAGGGGGCCTAATCAGCCCCAGCATTTT.

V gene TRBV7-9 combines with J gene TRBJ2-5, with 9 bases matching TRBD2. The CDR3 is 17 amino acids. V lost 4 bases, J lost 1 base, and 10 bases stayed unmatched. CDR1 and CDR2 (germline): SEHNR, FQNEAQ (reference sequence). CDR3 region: CASSSTTIAGAQETQYF. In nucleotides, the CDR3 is TGTGCCAGCAGCTCGACTACTATAGCGGGAGCCCAAGAGACCCAGTACTTC.